This T cell receptor (beta chain) was profiled in a study of identical twins. MiXCR, run by TCRdb on the 5' RACE reads, gives a single entry per CDR3 protein. The top ten hold 13% of the sample, which has hundreds of thousands of distinct CDR3 sequences, approximately 18% seen once. Germline lookup yields CDR1 SEHNR and CDR2 FQNEAQ (reference sequence). This CDR3 is built from 16 residues. Turning to this clonotype: One junction end disagrees with the germline gene, perhaps due to a read error.

These same data were also listed under a study on T cells expressing NK-cell markers.

Sequencing was carried out using PBMCs. The chain combines TRBV7-9 with TRBJ2-5; 12 positions agree with TRBD1. This receptor was taken from a young woman in good health. The CDR3 DNA follows: TGTGCCAGCAGTCGGGGACAGGGGGCCTCCGCGGGAGCCCCCCACTTC. Translated, it gives CASSRGQGASAGAPHF.